These T cell receptor beta chains were read from a single sample in a study of cytomegalovirus exposure and HLA in healthy donors. Sequenced by immunoSEQ multiplex PCR; TCRdb stores in-frame clones only, minus some. The sample has 180,000 or so clones, 82% seen once. The sequenced sample consisted of PBMCs. These receptors all stem from a boy younger than 10 in good health and CMV-seronegative. Each CDR3 is given with its conserved first and last residue. Fields, in order: V gene, D gene, J gene, CDR3 length, clone size, CDR3 DNA, CDR3 protein. D genes are given only for firm matches. The size field is filled for only some rows; it gives once, few, many or a size class.

V: TRBV29-1
D: TRBD1
J: TRBJ2-7
length: 13
size: NA
DNA: TGCAGCGTTGACTCGGGACAGGGTCACGAGCAGTACTTC
CDR3: CSVDSGQGHEQYF

V: TRBV7-6
D: NA
J: TRBJ1-1
length: 18
size: NA
DNA: TGTGCCAGCAGCTTCGTCGGGGGGGGACCAGGAGAGAACACTGAAGCTTTCTTT
CDR3: CASSFVGGGPGENTEAFF

V: TRBV19
D: NA
J: TRBJ2-7
length: 13
size: NA
DNA: TGTGCCAGTAGTATAAGTAGCTCCTACGAGCAGTACTTC
CDR3: CASSISSSYEQYF

V: TRBV27
D: TRBD1
J: TRBJ2-1
length: 12
size: NA
DNA: TGTGCCAGCAGTCCCAGGGGGTTAGGTCAGTTCTTC
CDR3: CASSPRGLGQFF

V: TRBV11-3
D: NA
J: TRBJ1-3
length: 20
size: NA
DNA: TGTGCCAGCAGCTTAGAGCCTCCGTTACGGACAGAGACCTTTGAAAACACCATATATTTT
CDR3: CASSLEPPLRTETFENTIYF

V: TRBV7-2
D: TRBD1
J: TRBJ2-7
length: 15
size: NA
DNA: TGTGCCAGCAGCTACGGGCCGGGGACAGTCTACGAGCAGTACTTC
CDR3: CASSYGPGTVYEQYF

V: TRBV6-6
D: NA
J: TRBJ2-2
length: 15
size: NA
DNA: TGTGCCAGCGTCGGCGGGACTCCAAACACCGGGGAGCTGTTTTTT
CDR3: CASVGGTPNTGELFF

V: TRBV4-3
D: NA
J: TRBJ2-5
length: 16
size: NA
DNA: TGCGCCAGCAGCCAAGATCCATCGGGGGGCCTGGGGACCCAGTACTTC
CDR3: CASSQDPSGGLGTQYF

V: TRBV2
D: NA
J: TRBJ1-4
length: 14
size: few
DNA: TGTGCCAGCTCAGGGGTCATGGGTAATGAAAAACTGTTTTTT
CDR3: CASSGVMGNEKLFF

V: TRBV11-2
D: NA
J: TRBJ1-1
length: 15
size: NA
DNA: TGTGCCAGCAGCCCCGTCGGAGGGAGGAACACTGAAGCTTTCTTT
CDR3: CASSPVGGRNTEAFF

V: TRBV7-9
D: NA
J: TRBJ2-7
length: 11
size: NA
DNA: TGTGCCAGCAGCCGGGACTACGAGCAGTACTTC
CDR3: CASSRDYEQYF

V: TRBV15
D: NA
J: TRBJ1-1
length: 14
size: NA
DNA: TGTGCCACCAGAAGGACAGTTCTGAACACTGAAGCTTTCTTT
CDR3: CATRRTVLNTEAFF

V: TRBV4-3
D: NA
J: TRBJ1-1
length: 13
size: NA
DNA: TGCGCCAGCAGCCAAGAGCGGAACACTGAAGCTTTCTTT
CDR3: CASSQERNTEAFF

V: TRBV29-1
D: NA
J: TRBJ2-1
length: 13
size: NA
DNA: TGCAGCGTTGCGGGCAGGGCTTACAATGAGCAGTTCTTC
CDR3: CSVAGRAYNEQFF

V: TRBV6-1
D: NA
J: TRBJ1-3
length: 15
size: NA
DNA: TGTGCCAGCGAACACCTAATGAGAGGTGGAAACACCATATATTTT
CDR3: CASEHLMRGGNTIYF

V: TRBV12-5
D: TRBD2
J: TRBJ2-3
length: 15
size: NA
DNA: TGTGCTAGTGGCCTCCTCGGGGGGGGCACAGATACGCAGTATTTT
CDR3: CASGLLGGGTDTQYF

V: TRBV4-3
D: NA
J: TRBJ2-7
length: 14
size: NA
DNA: TGCGCCAGCAGCCAAGGTGACACGTCCTACGAGCAGTACTTC
CDR3: CASSQGDTSYEQYF

V: TRBV27
D: NA
J: TRBJ2-5
length: 13
size: NA
DNA: TGTGCCAGCAGTTTACTAGGAGGGGAGACCCAGTACTTC
CDR3: CASSLLGGETQYF

V: TRBV20-1
D: TRBD1
J: TRBJ2-1
length: 11
size: NA
DNA: TGCAGTGCTAGCAGGGGGAATGAGCAGTTCTTC
CDR3: CSASRGNEQFF

V: TRBV29-1
D: TRBD1
J: TRBJ1-2
length: 15
size: NA
DNA: TGCAGCGTTGAAGCCTGGGGACAGACTAACTATGGCTACACCTTC
CDR3: CSVEAWGQTNYGYTF

V: TRBV2
D: TRBD1
J: TRBJ1-4
length: 15
size: NA
DNA: TGTGCCAGCAGTCCCGCTGACAGGGTTGCCGAAAAACTGTTTTTT
CDR3: CASSPADRVAEKLFF

V: TRBV4-2
D: NA
J: TRBJ1-1
length: 14
size: NA
DNA: TGTGCCAGCAGCCAGTTACAGGGGAACACTGAAGCTTTCTTT
CDR3: CASSQLQGNTEAFF

V: TRBV7-9
D: NA
J: TRBJ1-4
length: 14
size: NA
DNA: TGTGCCAGCAGCTATTCAGGGGTTGGGGAAAAACTGTTTTTT
CDR3: CASSYSGVGEKLFF

V: TRBV4-1
D: NA
J: TRBJ2-7
length: 14
size: few
DNA: TGCGCCAGCAGCCAAGAACAGACAGCCTACGAGCAGTACTTC
CDR3: CASSQEQTAYEQYF

V: TRBV6-1
D: NA
J: TRBJ2-5
length: 15
size: NA
DNA: TGTGCCAGCTCCCCGGAGTGGCCCCCCCGGGAGACCCAGTACTTC
CDR3: CASSPEWPPRETQYF

V: TRBV7-8
D: TRBD2
J: TRBJ2-1
length: 14
size: NA
DNA: TGTGCCAGCAGCTTAGATAGCGCGGGGGATGAGCAGTTCTTC
CDR3: CASSLDSAGDEQFF

V: TRBV30
D: NA
J: TRBJ2-3
length: 17
size: once
DNA: TGTGCCTTCACGGCTGGAGGGGACCGGTGGGGCACAGATACGCAGTATTTT
CDR3: CAFTAGGDRWGTDTQYF

V: TRBV2
D: NA
J: TRBJ1-2
length: 14
size: NA
DNA: TGTGCCAGCAGTGAAGGGACTTTGAACTATGGCTACACCTTC
CDR3: CASSEGTLNYGYTF

V: TRBV5-1
D: NA
J: TRBJ2-3
length: 16
size: NA
DNA: TGCGCCAGCAGCTTGGTCTACGGGTATTCCACAGATACGCAGTATTTT
CDR3: CASSLVYGYSTDTQYF

V: TRBV4-2
D: NA
J: TRBJ2-7
length: 17
size: NA
DNA: TGTGCCAGCAGCCAATTCGCACGGGACGGGGGCTCCTACGAGCAGTACTTC
CDR3: CASSQFARDGGSYEQYF

V: TRBV7-2
D: NA
J: TRBJ1-2
length: 14
size: NA
DNA: TGTGCCAGCAGCTTACAGGCTCGGGGGGATGGCTACACCTTC
CDR3: CASSLQARGDGYTF

V: TRBV6-5
D: TRBD2
J: TRBJ2-1
length: 15
size: few
DNA: TGTGCCAGCAGAACTGAGCGGGGGCAGCGCAATGAGCAGTTCTTC
CDR3: CASRTERGQRNEQFF

V: TRBV10-3
D: NA
J: TRBJ2-1
length: 12
size: NA
DNA: TGTGCCATCAGTGGGTCTCGGAATGAGCAGTTCTTC
CDR3: CAISGSRNEQFF

V: TRBV18
D: NA
J: TRBJ1-5
length: 16
size: NA
DNA: TGTGCCAGCTCACCGAATACAGGGTTTAGCAATCAGCCCCAGCATTTT
CDR3: CASSPNTGFSNQPQHF

V: TRBV19
D: NA
J: TRBJ1-1
length: 13
size: NA
DNA: TGTGCCAGTAGGGACACACCGAACACTGAAGCTTTCTTT
CDR3: CASRDTPNTEAFF

V: TRBV5-1
D: NA
J: TRBJ1-4
length: 15
size: few
DNA: TGCGCCAGCAGCTTGGGGTCGACAGGAAATGAAAAACTGTTTTTT
CDR3: CASSLGSTGNEKLFF

V: TRBV4-1
D: NA
J: TRBJ1-1
length: 13
size: NA
DNA: TGCGCCAGCAGCAACGTAGAGGGCACTGAAGCTTTCTTT
CDR3: CASSNVEGTEAFF

V: TRBV7-2
D: TRBD1
J: TRBJ2-5
length: 15
size: NA
DNA: TGTGCCAGCAGCTCACAGACAGGGGCACAAGAGACCCAGTACTTC
CDR3: CASSSQTGAQETQYF

V: TRBV4-2
D: NA
J: TRBJ1-3
length: 16
size: NA
DNA: TGTGCCAGAAGGAGAGAAACTACAGGGTCTGGAAACACCATATATTTT
CDR3: CARRRETTGSGNTIYF

V: TRBV7-9
D: NA
J: TRBJ2-2
length: 15
size: NA
DNA: TGTGCCAGCAGCTTCGGAGGGGCTGGATCCGGGGAGCTGTTTTTT
CDR3: CASSFGGAGSGELFF

V: TRBV30
D: NA
J: TRBJ1-2
length: 12
size: NA
DNA: TGTGCCTGGAGCCCTACTAACTATGGCTACACCTTC
CDR3: CAWSPTNYGYTF

V: TRBV29-1
D: TRBD1
J: TRBJ2-7
length: 15
size: NA
DNA: TGCAGCGTTGGGACAGGGGATGGCAGGCTCGACGAGCAGTACTTC
CDR3: CSVGTGDGRLDEQYF

V: TRBV5-6
D: NA
J: TRBJ2-3
length: 13
size: NA
DNA: TGTGCCAGCAGCTTAACAGGGACAGATACGCAGTATTTT
CDR3: CASSLTGTDTQYF

V: TRBV10-3
D: TRBD1
J: TRBJ1-1
length: 14
size: NA
DNA: TGTGCCATCAGTCAGGGGGCGCGGTCCACTGAAGCTTTCTTT
CDR3: CAISQGARSTEAFF

V: TRBV10-3
D: NA
J: TRBJ1-2
length: 11
size: NA
DNA: TGTGCCATCGGGGGGAACTATGGCTACACCTTC
CDR3: CAIGGNYGYTF

V: TRBV5-1
D: TRBD1
J: TRBJ1-2
length: 13
size: NA
DNA: TGCGCCAGCAGCTCCCAGGGGGCCTATGGCTACACCTTC
CDR3: CASSSQGAYGYTF

V: TRBV19
D: NA
J: TRBJ2-2
length: 13
size: NA
DNA: TGTGCCAGTACCCGTACCGAGGTCGGGGAGCTGTTTTTT
CDR3: CASTRTEVGELFF

V: TRBV13
D: TRBD2
J: TRBJ2-7
length: 14
size: NA
DNA: TGTGCCAGCACCCTGACGGGGGGGTCCTACGAGCAGTACTTC
CDR3: CASTLTGGSYEQYF

V: TRBV6-5
D: TRBD2
J: TRBJ2-5
length: 15
size: once
DNA: TGTGCCAGCAGTTCTACCGCTAGCGGGTGGGAGACCCAGTACTTC
CDR3: CASSSTASGWETQYF

V: TRBV18
D: TRBD2
J: TRBJ2-5
length: 16
size: NA
DNA: TGTGCCAGCTCACTGGGACTAGCCGGCTCCCAAGAGACCCAGTACTTC
CDR3: CASSLGLAGSQETQYF

V: TRBV18
D: NA
J: TRBJ2-5
length: 14
size: NA
DNA: TGTGCCAGCTCACCACCGTCACAACAAGAGACCCAGTACTTC
CDR3: CASSPPSQQETQYF

V: TRBV11-1
D: NA
J: TRBJ2-1
length: 15
size: NA
DNA: TGTGCCAGCAGCCCGGGGGAATGGTATTCCAATGAGCAGTTCTTC
CDR3: CASSPGEWYSNEQFF

V: TRBV11-2
D: TRBD1
J: TRBJ2-7
length: 15
size: few
DNA: TGTGCCAGCAGCCTTGGGTACAGGGGCACCTACGAGCAGTACTTC
CDR3: CASSLGYRGTYEQYF

V: TRBV7-6
D: NA
J: TRBJ2-1
length: 16
size: NA
DNA: TGTGCCAGCAGCCCTAGGGGGGGGGCCGCAGGGGACAAGCAGTTCTTC
CDR3: CASSPRGGAAGDKQFF

V: TRBV11-1
D: TRBD1
J: TRBJ2-7
length: 14
size: NA
DNA: TGTGCCAGCAGCTTTGACAGGGACTCCTACGAGCAGTACTTC
CDR3: CASSFDRDSYEQYF